This TCR beta chain was recorded in a study of blood T cell repertoires in COVID-19. Germline values: CDR1 ENHRY, CDR2 SYGVKD. CDR3 size: 15 residues. V lost 0 bases and J lost 1, with 9 bases in between. This clone has just one count. Some clones are missing from TCRdb's copy, which holds only in-frame ones; the method was immunoSEQ multiplex PCR. The table records around 430,000 clones, approximately 88% of them present only once. The receptor's source is a woman between 50 and 59 years old with COVID-19, enrolled during active disease. The V call is TRBV10-3, the J call TRBJ1-1, with a tentative D call TRBD1 (5 bases). The sample consisted of peripheral blood. This chain's CDR3 is CAISESGLWNTEAFF. CDR3 coding DNA: TGTGCCATCAGTGAGTCGGGACTGTGGAACACTGAAGCTTTCTTT.